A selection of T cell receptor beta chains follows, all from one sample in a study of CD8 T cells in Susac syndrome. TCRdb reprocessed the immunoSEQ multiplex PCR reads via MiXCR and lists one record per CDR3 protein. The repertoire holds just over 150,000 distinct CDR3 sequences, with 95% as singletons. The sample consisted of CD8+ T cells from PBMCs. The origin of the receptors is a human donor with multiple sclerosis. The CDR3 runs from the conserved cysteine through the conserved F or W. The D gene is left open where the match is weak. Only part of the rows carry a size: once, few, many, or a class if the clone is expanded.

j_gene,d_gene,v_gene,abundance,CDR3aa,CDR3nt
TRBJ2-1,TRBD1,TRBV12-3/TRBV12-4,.,CASSFQGVDEQFF,TGTGCCAGCAGTTTCCAGGGGGTAGATGAGCAGTTCTTC
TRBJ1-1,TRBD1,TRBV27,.,CASSFGQATEAFF,TGTGCCAGCAGTTTTGGACAGGCCACTGAAGCTTTCTTT
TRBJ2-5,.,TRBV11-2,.,CASRDSFAETQYF,TGTGCCAGCAGAGACTCTTTCGCAGAGACCCAGTACTTC
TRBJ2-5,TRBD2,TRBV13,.,CASSLKAGLETQYF,TGTGCCAGCAGCTTAAAAGCGGGGCTAGAGACCCAGTACTTC
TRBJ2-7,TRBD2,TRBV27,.,CASSLSGAREQYF,TGTGCCAGCAGTTTGAGCGGGGCCAGGGAGCAGTACTTC
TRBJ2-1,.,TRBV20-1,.,CSARDFERPYNEQFF,TGCAGTGCTAGAGATTTCGAGCGGCCCTACAATGAGCAGTTCTTC
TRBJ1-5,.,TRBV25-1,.,CASTPRGGNQPQHF,TGTGCCAGCACCCCGAGAGGAGGCAATCAGCCCCAGCATTTT
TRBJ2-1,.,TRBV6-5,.,CASSYETGNEQFF,TGTGCCAGCAGTTACGAGACAGGTAATGAGCAGTTCTTC
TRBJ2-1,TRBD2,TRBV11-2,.,CASSLGLADPNEQFF,TGTGCCAGCAGCTTGGGACTAGCGGACCCCAATGAGCAGTTCTTC
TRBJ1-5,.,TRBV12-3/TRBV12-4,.,CASSSGDRNQPQHF,TGTGCCAGCAGTTCTGGGGACCGCAATCAGCCCCAGCATTTT
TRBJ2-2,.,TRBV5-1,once,CASSQIGGPGELFF,TGCGCCAGCAGCCAGATCGGAGGCCCCGGGGAGCTGTTTTTT
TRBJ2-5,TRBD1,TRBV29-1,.,CSVYRGETQYF,TGCAGCGTATACAGGGGAGAGACCCAGTACTTC
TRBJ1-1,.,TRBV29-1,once,CSVNRAEAFF,TGCAGCGTTAACCGGGCTGAAGCTTTCTTT
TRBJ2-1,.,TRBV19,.,CASIGQTYNEQFF,TGTGCCAGTATCGGGCAGACATACAATGAGCAGTTCTTC
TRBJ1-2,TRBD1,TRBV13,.,CASSLARTGGRSGYTF,TGTGCCAGCAGCTTAGCCCGGACAGGGGGCAGAAGTGGCTACACCTTC
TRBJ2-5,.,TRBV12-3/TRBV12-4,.,CASSLRDGQGETQYF,TGTGCCAGCAGTCTCCGGGACGGGCAGGGAGAGACCCAGTACTTC
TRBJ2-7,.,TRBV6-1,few,CASSPRDTYEQYF,TGTGCCAGCAGTCCCAGGGATACCTACGAGCAGTACTTC
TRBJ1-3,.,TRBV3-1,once,CASSQVPGIGNTIYF,TGTGCCAGCAGCCAAGTCCCAGGGATTGGAAACACCATATATTTT
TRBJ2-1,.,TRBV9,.,CASSEEGAPNGEQFF,TGTGCCAGCAGCGAGGAGGGAGCGCCGAACGGGGAGCAGTTCTTC
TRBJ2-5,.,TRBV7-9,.,CASTDNQETQYF,TGTGCCAGCACGGACAACCAAGAGACCCAGTACTTC
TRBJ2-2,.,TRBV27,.,CASTPGGNTGELFF,TGTGCCAGCACCCCCGGGGGAAACACCGGGGAGCTGTTTTTT
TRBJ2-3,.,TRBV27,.,CASSLMWKDTQYF,TGTGCCAGCAGTTTAATGTGGAAAGATACGCAGTATTTT
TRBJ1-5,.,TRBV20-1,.,CSASHFSRGDQPQHF,TGCAGTGCTAGTCATTTCTCCCGGGGGGATCAGCCCCAGCATTTT
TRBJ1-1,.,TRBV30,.,CAWAWGDTEAFF,TGTGCCTGGGCGTGGGGAGACACTGAAGCTTTCTTT
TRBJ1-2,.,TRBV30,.,CAWSVFGPIRGYTF,TGTGCCTGGAGTGTTTTTGGGCCGATTAGGGGCTACACCTTC
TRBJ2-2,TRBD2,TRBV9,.,CASSVTSGAEGTGELFF,TGTGCCAGCAGCGTCACTAGCGGGGCTGAAGGCACCGGGGAGCTGTTTTTT
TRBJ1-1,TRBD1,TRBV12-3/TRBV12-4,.,CATGGTEAFF,TGTGCCACAGGGGGGACGGAAGCTTTCTTT
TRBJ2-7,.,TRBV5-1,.,CASSPGGQSSYEQYF,TGCGCCAGCAGCCCCGGGGGCCAAAGCTCCTACGAGCAGTACTTC
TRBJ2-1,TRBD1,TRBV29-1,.,CSVDGTGPNYNEQFF,TGCAGCGTCGATGGGACAGGACCGAACTACAATGAGCAGTTCTTC
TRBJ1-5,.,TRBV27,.,CASSLMGTREQPQHF,TGTGCCAGCAGTTTAATGGGGACGAGAGAACAGCCCCAGCATTTT
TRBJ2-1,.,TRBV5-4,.,CASSGSSEQFF,TGTGCCAGCAGCGGCTCTTCGGAGCAGTTCTTC
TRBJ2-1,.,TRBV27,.,CASSTQPLSYNEQFF,TGTGCCAGCAGTACACAGCCACTCTCCTACAATGAGCAGTTCTTC
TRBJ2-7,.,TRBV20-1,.,CSATQGHYEQYF,TGCAGTGCTACACAGGGACACTACGAGCAGTACTTC
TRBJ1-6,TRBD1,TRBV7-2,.,CASRHFRDSNSPLHF,TGTGCCAGCAGGCATTTCCGGGACAGTAATTCACCCCTCCACTTT
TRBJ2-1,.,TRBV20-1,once,CSARADAGYRYNEQFF,TGCAGTGCTAGAGCCGATGCGGGTTACCGCTACAATGAGCAGTTCTTC
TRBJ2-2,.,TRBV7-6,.,CASSSGPTPHLDRTGELFF,TGTGCCAGCAGCTCTGGACCGACACCCCATCTTGACAGAACCGGGGAGCTGTTTTTT
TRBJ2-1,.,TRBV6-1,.,CASRNPGRADSYNEQFF,TGTGCCAGCAGAAACCCCGGCAGGGCTGACTCCTACAATGAGCAGTTCTTC
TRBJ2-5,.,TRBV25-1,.,CATQDEETQYF,TGTGCTACTCAGGACGAAGAGACCCAGTACTTC
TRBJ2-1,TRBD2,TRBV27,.,CASSSWTSGGRSYNEQFF,TGTGCCAGCAGTTCCTGGACTAGCGGGGGGCGGTCCTACAATGAGCAGTTCTTC
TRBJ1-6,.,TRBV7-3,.,CASSSAKNSPLHF,TGTGCCAGCAGCTCAGCCAAGAATTCACCCCTCCACTTT
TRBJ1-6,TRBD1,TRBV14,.,CASSLTQGASSPLHF,TGTGCCAGCAGCCTGACACAGGGGGCGAGTTCACCCCTCCACTTT
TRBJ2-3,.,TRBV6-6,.,CASILKITDTQYF,TGTGCCAGCATCCTCAAAATCACAGATACGCAGTATTTT
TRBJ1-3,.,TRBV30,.,CAWSGLGPSGNTIYF,TGTGCCTGGAGTGGCCTCGGGCCCTCTGGAAACACCATATATTTT
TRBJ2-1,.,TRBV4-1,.,CASSQEHEQFF,TGCGCCAGCAGCCAAGAACATGAGCAGTTCTTC
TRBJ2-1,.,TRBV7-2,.,CASSHIGPYNEQFF,TGTGCCAGCAGCCACATAGGACCCTACAATGAGCAGTTCTTC
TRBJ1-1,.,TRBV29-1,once,CSVIHGNTEAFF,TGCAGCGTCATTCACGGGAACACTGAAGCTTTCTTT
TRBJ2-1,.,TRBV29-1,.,CSVVYNEQFF,TGCAGCGTTGTTTACAATGAGCAGTTCTTC
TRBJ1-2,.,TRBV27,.,CASSLSGGAGYTF,TGTGCCAGCAGTTTATCGGGAGGGGCGGGCTACACCTTC